Listed below are T cell receptor beta chains from one sample, sequenced in a study of blood T cell repertoires in COVID-19. Libraries were prepared by immunoSEQ multiplex PCR; TCRdb keeps only in-frame clonotypes and omits some of them. Among a few hundred thousand clones, approximately 89% were seen once, and the ten largest hold about 1.7%. The specimen was PBMCs or T cells enriched from blood (not recorded which). These receptors were collected from a woman younger than 45 who had recovered from COVID-19. The CDR3 runs from the conserved cysteine through the conserved F or W. A D gene is named only where the DNA matches it firmly. Some rows have no size entry. The others give once, few or many, or a class for an expanded clone.

clone_size cdr3_length j_call d_call v_call cdr3_nt cdr3_aa
once 19 TRBJ2-2 TRBD2 TRBV7-8 TGTGCCAGCAGCTCGACATCCCCTCTAGCGGGGGCGAACACCGGGGAGCTGTTTTTT CASSSTSPLAGANTGELFF
NA 13 TRBJ1-1 NA TRBV5-1 TGCGCCAGCAGCTTGAGGGGAAACACTGAAGCTTTCTTT CASSLRGNTEAFF
NA 17 TRBJ1-2 TRBD1 TRBV19 TGTGCCAGTAGTAGACAACAGGGACAGTATGCGTCAGGAGGCTACACCTTC CASSRQQGQYASGGYTF
NA 15 TRBJ1-5 TRBD1 TRBV3-1/TRBV3-2 TGTGCCAGCAGCCAGACTCAGGGGGCTGCTCAGCCCCAGCATTTT CASSQTQGAAQPQHF
NA 14 TRBJ2-2 TRBD1 TRBV7-7 TGTGCTAGCAGCCCAAACCCCGACAGGGAGGAGCTGTTTTTT CASSPNPDREELFF
NA 15 TRBJ2-7 TRBD2 TRBV6-5 TGTGCCAGCAGGTATAGCGGGGATAGCTCCTACGAGCAGTACTTC CASRYSGDSSYEQYF
NA 16 TRBJ2-1 NA TRBV13 TGTGCCAGCAGCTTAGTCTGGCGGGGGCCTCACAATGAGCAGTTCTTC CASSLVWRGPHNEQFF
NA 13 TRBJ2-2 NA TRBV12-3/TRBV12-4 TGTGCCAGCAGTTTTTCCCTCACCGGGGAGCTGTTTTTT CASSFSLTGELFF
NA 15 TRBJ1-1 NA TRBV15 TGTGCCACCAGCAGAGCGGCAGGGGTGGTTACTGAAGCTTTCTTT CATSRAAGVVTEAFF
NA 15 TRBJ2-7 TRBD2 TRBV7-3 TGTGCCAGCAGCTTAACCGCGGGAGGGGCCTACGAGCAGTACTTC CASSLTAGGAYEQYF
NA 14 TRBJ1-2 TRBD1 TRBV5-4 TGTGCCAGCAGCTCGGTGACAGGGGGAAGGGGCTACACCTTC CASSSVTGGRGYTF
NA 16 TRBJ2-3 TRBD1 TRBV7-9 TGTGCCAGCAGCATACTACAGGGGCTAAACACAGATACGCAGTATTTT CASSILQGLNTDTQYF
NA 14 TRBJ2-7 TRBD1 TRBV29-1 TGCAGCGTTGAAGGTCCGGGACAGAACTACGAGCAGTACTTC CSVEGPGQNYEQYF
few 15 TRBJ2-3 TRBD2 TRBV3-1/TRBV3-2 TGTGCCAGCAGCCTAACTAGCGGGAGCGGGGGTACGCAGTATTTT CASSLTSGSGGTQYF
NA 14 TRBJ2-1 NA TRBV11-2 TGTGCCAGCAGCTATCGGGGGGCGTCGGGTGAGCAGTTCTTC CASSYRGASGEQFF
NA 13 TRBJ1-1 NA TRBV4-2 TGTGCCAGCACCTGGGGAGAGAACACTGAAGCTTTCTTT CASTWGENTEAFF
NA 16 TRBJ2-1 TRBD2 TRBV5-1 TGCGCCAGCAGCTTGGGGTTTGGACTAGCGAGTAATGAGCAGTTCTTC CASSLGFGLASNEQFF
once 15 TRBJ2-7 NA TRBV5-4 TGTGCCAGCAGCCCCGGGAGTCCCCTCTCCTACGAGCAGTACTTC CASSPGSPLSYEQYF
NA 17 TRBJ2-3 TRBD2 TRBV7-6 TGTGCCAGCAGCGTTGCCAGCGGGAGTGGAGGCACAGATACGCAGTATTTT CASSVASGSGGTDTQYF
NA 13 TRBJ1-5 NA TRBV12-5 TGTGCTAGTGGTTTGGTCTCCGGTCAGCCCCAGCATTTT CASGLVSGQPQHF
few 13 TRBJ1-2 TRBD1 TRBV29-1 TGCAGCGCTATGACCGGGACAGGGGATGGCTACACCTTC CSAMTGTGDGYTF
NA 13 TRBJ1-1 NA TRBV19 TGTGCCAGTAGTGACGGGAGGGGGACTGAAGCTTTCTTT CASSDGRGTEAFF
NA 16 TRBJ2-3 NA TRBV30 TGTGCCTGGAGTGGAGACTCCCCAGGGGGCACAGATACGCAGTATTTT CAWSGDSPGGTDTQYF
NA 14 TRBJ2-3 NA TRBV6-5 TGTGCCAGCAGTTTTATCGTCGGGACAGATACGCAGTATTTT CASSFIVGTDTQYF
once 15 TRBJ1-2 NA TRBV18 TGTGCCAGCTCACCCGACCGGGGGGCTATCTATGGCTACACCTTC CASSPDRGAIYGYTF
NA 17 TRBJ2-2 TRBD2 TRBV5-1 TGCGCCAGCAGCTTGAATAGCGGGAGGGCGATAACCGGGGAGCTGTTTTTT CASSLNSGRAITGELFF
NA 15 TRBJ2-1 TRBD2 TRBV4-2 TGTGCCAGCAGCCCGACTAGCGGGGGGGCGAATGAGCAGTTCTTC CASSPTSGGANEQFF
NA 16 TRBJ1-2 TRBD1 TRBV4-3 TGCGCCAGCAGCCAAGCCGTGGCAGGGGGACGCTATGGCTACACCTTC CASSQAVAGGRYGYTF
NA 14 TRBJ1-1 TRBD1 TRBV7-9 TGTGCCAGCAGCCACCGGGACAGAAACACTGAAGCTTTCTTT CASSHRDRNTEAFF
NA 14 TRBJ1-4 NA TRBV9 TGTGCCAGCAGCGTAGACGGGGGGCCTGAAAAACTGTTTTTT CASSVDGGPEKLFF
NA 14 TRBJ1-1 NA TRBV6-5 TGTGCCAGCGAGGAGGGGAGTAGTGGCACTGAAGCTTTCTTT CASEEGSSGTEAFF
NA 15 TRBJ1-2 TRBD1 TRBV27 TGTGCCAGCAGTTTATTCGGGACAGACAACTATGGCTACACCTTC CASSLFGTDNYGYTF
NA 16 TRBJ2-1 TRBD2 TRBV11-2 TGTGCCAGCAGCTTGCTAGCGGGGGGGCAACGGAATGAGCAGTTCTTC CASSLLAGGQRNEQFF
NA 15 TRBJ1-5 NA TRBV10-2 TGCGCCAGCAGTGCCCGAGTAGAGGGCAATCAGCCCCAGCATTTT CASSARVEGNQPQHF
NA 13 TRBJ1-5 NA TRBV6-4 TGTGCCAGCAGCGTCGGGTTAAATCAGCCCCAGCATTTT CASSVGLNQPQHF
NA 16 TRBJ1-2 TRBD1 TRBV28 TGTGCCACCAGTTCGGGGGGAACAGGGGGCCGGAATGGCTACACCTTC CATSSGGTGGRNGYTF
NA 15 TRBJ1-1 TRBD1 TRBV2 TGTGCCAGCAATACAGGGGAGGAGGTGAACACTGAAGCTTTCTTT CASNTGEEVNTEAFF
NA 14 TRBJ1-5 NA TRBV6-5 TGTGCCAGCAGTTACTCGGGGGGTGGTCAGCCCCAGCATTTT CASSYSGGGQPQHF
NA 14 TRBJ2-7 NA TRBV20-1 TGCAGTGCTAGTCAGGCCGTAAACCCCGTCGAGCAGTACTTC CSASQAVNPVEQYF
NA 12 TRBJ1-5 NA TRBV29-1 TGCAGCGTTTCTCCCCCTAATCAGCCCCAGCATTTT CSVSPPNQPQHF
NA 14 TRBJ2-1 TRBD2 TRBV28 TGTGCCAGCAGTTCGACTCCTAGCGGGAGAAAGCAGTTCTTC CASSSTPSGRKQFF